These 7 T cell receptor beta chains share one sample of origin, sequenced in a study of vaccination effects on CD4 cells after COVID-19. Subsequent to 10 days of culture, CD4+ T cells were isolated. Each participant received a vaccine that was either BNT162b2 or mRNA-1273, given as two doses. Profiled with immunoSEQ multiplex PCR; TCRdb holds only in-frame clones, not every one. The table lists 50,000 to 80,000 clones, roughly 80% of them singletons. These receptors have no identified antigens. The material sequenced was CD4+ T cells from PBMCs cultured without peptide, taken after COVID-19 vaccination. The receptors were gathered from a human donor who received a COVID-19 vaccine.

CDR3 sequence (DNA): TGTGCCAGCAGTGCCCTCCTACTAGCGGGGGGGCAGAATGAGCAGTTCTTC. Its protein is CASSALLLAGGQNEQFF. The chain employs TRBV2 and TRBJ2-1, with 13 bases that match TRBD2. CDR1 is SNHLY, CDR2 FYNNEI, per germline. The CDR3 is 17 amino acids. J lost 7 bases, V lost 4 bases, and 10 bases had no gene match.

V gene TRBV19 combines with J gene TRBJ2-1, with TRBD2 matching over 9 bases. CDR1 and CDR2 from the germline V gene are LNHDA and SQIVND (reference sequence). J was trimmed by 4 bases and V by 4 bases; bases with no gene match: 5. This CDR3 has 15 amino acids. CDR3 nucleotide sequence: TGTGCCAGTAGTAAGATTAGCGGGGGATACAATGAGCAGTTCTTC. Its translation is CASSKISGGYNEQFF. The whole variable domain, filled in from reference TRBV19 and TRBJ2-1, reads DGGITQSPKYLFRKEGQNVTLSCEQNLNHDAMYWYRQDPGQGLRLIYYSQIVNDFQKGDIAEGYSVSREKKESFPLTVTSAQKNPTAFYLCASSKISGGYNEQFFGPGTRLTVL.

CDR3 in amino acids: CASSLDSAANSPLHF. DNA for the CDR3: TGTGCCAGCAGTTTAGACTCGGCAGCGAATTCACCCCTCCACTTT. The genes are TRBV28 and TRBJ1-6; D uncertain. With 2 bases removed from V and 7 bases from J, the gap between germline ends came to 12 bases. Germline V gene sequence: CDR1 MDHEN, CDR2 SYDVKM. The CDR3 is made up of 15 amino acids.

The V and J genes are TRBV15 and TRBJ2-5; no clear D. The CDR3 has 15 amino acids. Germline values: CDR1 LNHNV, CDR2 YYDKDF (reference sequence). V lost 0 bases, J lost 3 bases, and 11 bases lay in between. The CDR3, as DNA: TGTGCCACCAGCAGAGATGGGCCTTCTAAAGAGACCCAGTACTTC. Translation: CATSRDGPSKETQYF.

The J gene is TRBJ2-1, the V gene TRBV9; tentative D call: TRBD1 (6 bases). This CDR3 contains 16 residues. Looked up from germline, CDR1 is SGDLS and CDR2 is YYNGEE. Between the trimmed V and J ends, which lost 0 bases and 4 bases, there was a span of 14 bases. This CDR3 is CASSVEGTPQYNEQFF. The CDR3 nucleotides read TGTGCCAGCAGCGTAGAAGGGACACCACAATACAATGAGCAGTTCTTC.

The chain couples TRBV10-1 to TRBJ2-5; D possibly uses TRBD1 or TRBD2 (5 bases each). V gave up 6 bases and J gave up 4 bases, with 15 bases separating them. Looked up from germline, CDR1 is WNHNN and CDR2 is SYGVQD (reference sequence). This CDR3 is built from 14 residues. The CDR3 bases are TGCGCCAGCAGCGACACGGGACGTCCAGAGACCCAGTACTTC. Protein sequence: CASSDTGRPETQYF.

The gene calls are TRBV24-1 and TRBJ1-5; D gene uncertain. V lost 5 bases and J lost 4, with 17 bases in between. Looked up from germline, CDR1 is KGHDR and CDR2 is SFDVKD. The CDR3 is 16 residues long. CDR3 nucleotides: TGTGCCACCAGTGCCTCGTCGGGAAGTCTGAATCAGCCCCAGCATTTT. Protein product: CATSASSGSLNQPQHF.